This is a list of T cell receptor beta chains from one sample in a study of T cell clonotyping in hematopoietic cell transplantation. TCRdb's copy holds only in-frame clones and misses some; the assay was immunoSEQ multiplex PCR. The sample records 13,000 or so clones, 80% to 95% being singletons. The source was PBMCs, collected 100 days after allogeneic stem cell transplant. The source is a female patient in her forties or fifties who had an allogeneic stem cell transplant from an unrelated donor, so the T cells may come from the graft donor. Some clones in this sample may be carry-over from other donors' samples. The CDR3 runs from the conserved cysteine through the conserved F or W. D genes are given only for firm matches. Clone sizes are given selectively: once, few, many, or a class where the clone is expanded.

j_call: TRBJ2-2; clone_size: .; v_call: TRBV29-1; d_call: TRBD1; cdr3_nt: TGCAGCGTTGCCTCCGGGACAGCGACCACCGGGGAGCTGTTTTTT; cdr3_aa: CSVASGTATTGELFF
j_call: TRBJ1-5; clone_size: .; v_call: TRBV7-9; d_call: .; cdr3_nt: TGTGCCAGCAGCCCAGGGGCGGATCAGCCCCAGCATTTT; cdr3_aa: CASSPGADQPQHF
j_call: TRBJ2-1; clone_size: .; v_call: TRBV6-1; d_call: TRBD2; cdr3_nt: TGTGCCAGCAGTGAAGCGGCGGGCGGGAGTTTTAATGAGCAGTTCTTC; cdr3_aa: CASSEAAGGSFNEQFF
j_call: TRBJ1-6; clone_size: .; v_call: TRBV6-5; d_call: .; cdr3_nt: TGTGCCAGCAGTCAGGGTCCGGAAAATTCACCCCTCCACTTT; cdr3_aa: CASSQGPENSPLHF
j_call: TRBJ2-6; clone_size: once; v_call: TRBV28; d_call: TRBD1; cdr3_nt: TGTGCCAGCGACCCAGGGGGTTCGGGGGCCAACGTCCTGACTTTC; cdr3_aa: CASDPGGSGANVLTF
j_call: TRBJ2-2; clone_size: large; v_call: TRBV15; d_call: TRBD2; cdr3_nt: TGTGCCACCAGCAGAGAACGGACTAGCGGGAGGGCCGGGGGGGAGAGCACCGGGGAGCTGTTTTTT; cdr3_aa: CATSRERTSGRAGGESTGELFF
j_call: TRBJ1-6; clone_size: .; v_call: TRBV18; d_call: .; cdr3_nt: TGTGCCAGCTCTCGACAACAGGGCTCCTATAATTCACCCCTCCACTTT; cdr3_aa: CASSRQQGSYNSPLHF
j_call: TRBJ2-1; clone_size: .; v_call: TRBV5-1; d_call: .; cdr3_nt: TGCGCCAGCAAGCAGTATAGCTCCTACAATGAGCAGTTCTTC; cdr3_aa: CASKQYSSYNEQFF
j_call: TRBJ2-7; clone_size: .; v_call: TRBV18; d_call: TRBD1; cdr3_nt: TGTGCCAGCTCACAACCGGGACAGGGAATATACGAGCAGTACTTC; cdr3_aa: CASSQPGQGIYEQYF
j_call: TRBJ1-1; clone_size: .; v_call: TRBV2; d_call: .; cdr3_nt: TGTGCCAGCAGTGAAGTTCACGGGGCCACTGAAGCTTTCTTT; cdr3_aa: CASSEVHGATEAFF
j_call: TRBJ2-4; clone_size: .; v_call: TRBV2; d_call: .; cdr3_nt: TGTGCCAGCAGTGAAAATCTTCCAATTTATCAGTACTTC; cdr3_aa: CASSENLPIYQYF
j_call: TRBJ1-1; clone_size: .; v_call: TRBV4-1; d_call: .; cdr3_nt: TGCGCCAGCAGCCAAGAAACGGCAACGGAAGGCCTTGGAGCTTTCTTT; cdr3_aa: CASSQETATEGLGAFF
j_call: TRBJ2-7; clone_size: .; v_call: TRBV4-2; d_call: .; cdr3_nt: TGTGCCAGCAGCCAAGCGACTAGTTACCTAGGCGAGCAGTACTTC; cdr3_aa: CASSQATSYLGEQYF
j_call: TRBJ2-7; clone_size: .; v_call: TRBV6-5; d_call: TRBD1; cdr3_nt: TGTGCCAGCAGTTTACAACAGGGGGCCGACTACGAGCAGTACTTC; cdr3_aa: CASSLQQGADYEQYF
j_call: TRBJ1-1; clone_size: .; v_call: TRBV5-8; d_call: .; cdr3_nt: TGTGCCAGCAGCTTGGTCCCACCGTTGAACACTGAAGCTTTCTTT; cdr3_aa: CASSLVPPLNTEAFF
j_call: TRBJ2-5; clone_size: .; v_call: TRBV5-6; d_call: .; cdr3_nt: TGTGCCAGCAGCTTGGCTGGCAGGACGTACCAAGAGACCCAGTACTTC; cdr3_aa: CASSLAGRTYQETQYF
j_call: TRBJ1-5; clone_size: .; v_call: TRBV12-5; d_call: TRBD1; cdr3_nt: TGTGCTAGTGGTTTGCCCACAAAGGACAGGCGCTGCAATCAGCCCCAGCATTTT; cdr3_aa: CASGLPTKDRRCNQPQHF
j_call: TRBJ2-7; clone_size: .; v_call: TRBV30; d_call: TRBD1; cdr3_nt: TGTGCCTGGACGCCCCCCCGGGACAGGGGCTACGAGCAGTACTTC; cdr3_aa: CAWTPPRDRGYEQYF
j_call: TRBJ2-7; clone_size: .; v_call: TRBV28; d_call: TRBD1; cdr3_nt: TGTGCCAGCAGTCCACTGACAGGGCCCTACAGTGAGCAGTACTTC; cdr3_aa: CASSPLTGPYSEQYF
j_call: TRBJ2-7; clone_size: .; v_call: TRBV7-2; d_call: .; cdr3_nt: TGTGCCAGCAGCTTTGGTAAAGAGCAGTACTTC; cdr3_aa: CASSFGKEQYF
j_call: TRBJ2-3; clone_size: .; v_call: TRBV7-2; d_call: TRBD1; cdr3_nt: TGTGCCAGCAGCGGCCCCCACAGGGGGTTGAGCACAGATACGCAGTATTTT; cdr3_aa: CASSGPHRGLSTDTQYF
j_call: TRBJ1-1; clone_size: .; v_call: TRBV6-5; d_call: TRBD1; cdr3_nt: TGTGCCAGCAGAGACCCGGGACAGATGAACACTGAAGCTTTCTTT; cdr3_aa: CASRDPGQMNTEAFF
j_call: TRBJ2-7; clone_size: .; v_call: TRBV7-2; d_call: .; cdr3_nt: TGTGCCAGCAGCACTTACTACGAGCAGTACTTC; cdr3_aa: CASSTYYEQYF
j_call: TRBJ2-1; clone_size: .; v_call: TRBV4-1; d_call: .; cdr3_nt: TGCGCCAGCAGCCGGTCGGGGGAGTACAATGAGCAGTTCTTC; cdr3_aa: CASSRSGEYNEQFF
j_call: TRBJ1-5; clone_size: few; v_call: TRBV30; d_call: .; cdr3_nt: TGTGCCTGGAGTCCTCAGACTAGCAATCAGCCCCAGCATTTT; cdr3_aa: CAWSPQTSNQPQHF
j_call: TRBJ2-7; clone_size: .; v_call: TRBV28; d_call: TRBD2; cdr3_nt: TGTGCCAGCAGGACCGGACTAGCGGGAGCCGAGCAGTACTTC; cdr3_aa: CASRTGLAGAEQYF
j_call: TRBJ2-2; clone_size: .; v_call: TRBV5-6; d_call: .; cdr3_nt: TGTGCCAGCAGCTTGTTCGGTCTCGCCGGGGAGCTGTTTTTT; cdr3_aa: CASSLFGLAGELFF
j_call: TRBJ1-1; clone_size: once; v_call: TRBV28; d_call: TRBD1; cdr3_nt: TGTGCCAGCAGTTTGCCGATCTGGACAGGGAATAATGGCCTTGAAGCTTTCTTT; cdr3_aa: CASSLPIWTGNNGLEAFF
j_call: TRBJ1-3; clone_size: .; v_call: TRBV19; d_call: TRBD1; cdr3_nt: TGTGCCAGTAGCATGGACAGGCCGAGCTCTGGAAACACCATATATTTT; cdr3_aa: CASSMDRPSSGNTIYF
j_call: TRBJ2-5; clone_size: few; v_call: TRBV28; d_call: TRBD2; cdr3_nt: TGTGCCAGCAGTCCCCGACTAGCGGGAGATGGGGAGACCCAGTACTTC; cdr3_aa: CASSPRLAGDGETQYF
j_call: TRBJ1-1; clone_size: .; v_call: TRBV5-6; d_call: .; cdr3_nt: TGTGCCAGCAGCTTGATGCAGGGCACTGAAGCTTTCTTT; cdr3_aa: CASSLMQGTEAFF
j_call: TRBJ2-3; clone_size: .; v_call: TRBV27; d_call: .; cdr3_nt: TGTGCCAGCAGTTTCCTCCGGGGGACAGATACGCAGTATTTT; cdr3_aa: CASSFLRGTDTQYF
j_call: TRBJ1-5; clone_size: .; v_call: TRBV30; d_call: .; cdr3_nt: TGTGCCTGGACTGAACCTACAGGGTTTAACCAGCCCCAGCATTTT; cdr3_aa: CAWTEPTGFNQPQHF
j_call: TRBJ1-1; clone_size: .; v_call: TRBV28; d_call: .; cdr3_nt: TGTGCCAGCAATCCGGGGAACACTGAAGCTTTCTTT; cdr3_aa: CASNPGNTEAFF
j_call: TRBJ2-7; clone_size: .; v_call: TRBV7-2; d_call: .; cdr3_nt: TGTGCCAGCAGCTTCGTCCCAGGGGGGTCCTACGAGCAGTACTTC; cdr3_aa: CASSFVPGGSYEQYF
j_call: TRBJ2-2; clone_size: .; v_call: TRBV27; d_call: .; cdr3_nt: TGTGCCAGCAGTTCTGACAGCAACACCGGGGAGCTGTTTTTT; cdr3_aa: CASSSDSNTGELFF
j_call: TRBJ2-7; clone_size: .; v_call: TRBV6-5; d_call: .; cdr3_nt: TGTGCCAGCAGTTACTCGTTTAGCCGACCCTACGAGCAGTACTTC; cdr3_aa: CASSYSFSRPYEQYF
j_call: TRBJ1-4; clone_size: .; v_call: TRBV5-6; d_call: TRBD1; cdr3_nt: TGTGCCAGCAGCTTGGCCCGACAGGGGGATGCAACTAATGAAAAACTGTTTTTT; cdr3_aa: CASSLARQGDATNEKLFF
j_call: TRBJ1-5; clone_size: .; v_call: TRBV10-3; d_call: TRBD1; cdr3_nt: TGTGCCATAGGGACAGGGGATAGCAATCAGCCCCAGCACTTT; cdr3_aa: CAIGTGDSNQPQHF
j_call: TRBJ1-2; clone_size: .; v_call: TRBV19; d_call: .; cdr3_nt: TGTGCCAGTCGAGGGGTTTTGGGCTACACCTTC; cdr3_aa: CASRGVLGYTF
j_call: TRBJ1-1; clone_size: .; v_call: TRBV9; d_call: .; cdr3_nt: TGTGCCAGCAGCGTAATGACCTTGCGTGTGAACACTGAAGCTTTCTTT; cdr3_aa: CASSVMTLRVNTEAFF
j_call: TRBJ1-2; clone_size: .; v_call: TRBV29-1; d_call: TRBD1; cdr3_nt: TGCAGCGTTTCGGGACAGGGAGCCTATGGCTACACCTTC; cdr3_aa: CSVSGQGAYGYTF
j_call: TRBJ1-2; clone_size: .; v_call: TRBV11-2; d_call: .; cdr3_nt: TGTGCCAGCAGCCCACACGACAGATCTAACTATGGCTACACCTTC; cdr3_aa: CASSPHDRSNYGYTF
j_call: TRBJ2-2; clone_size: .; v_call: TRBV29-1; d_call: .; cdr3_nt: TGCAGCGTTGGGAGAAGGGACTCAAACACCGGGGAGCTGTTTTTT; cdr3_aa: CSVGRRDSNTGELFF
j_call: TRBJ1-5; clone_size: .; v_call: TRBV18; d_call: .; cdr3_nt: TGTGCCAGCTCACCAACGGCAGGGATCAGTCAGCCCCAGCATTTT; cdr3_aa: CASSPTAGISQPQHF
j_call: TRBJ1-4; clone_size: .; v_call: TRBV28; d_call: .; cdr3_nt: TGTGCCAGCAGTTTAACTTGGAGTGAAAAACTGTTTTTT; cdr3_aa: CASSLTWSEKLFF
j_call: TRBJ2-1; clone_size: .; v_call: TRBV9; d_call: .; cdr3_nt: TGTGCCAGCAGCGCCCCCCCGGCGGGACCCTACAATGAGCAGTTCTTC; cdr3_aa: CASSAPPAGPYNEQFF
j_call: TRBJ1-6; clone_size: .; v_call: TRBV11-1; d_call: .; cdr3_nt: TGTGCCAGCAGCTTAGACGGCGGGATGAGGGTTTATTCACCCCTCCACTTT; cdr3_aa: CASSLDGGMRVYSPLHF
j_call: TRBJ2-3; clone_size: .; v_call: TRBV5-6; d_call: .; cdr3_nt: TGTGCCAGCATCTATTTGGGCGGGGGCACAGATACGCAGTATTTT; cdr3_aa: CASIYLGGGTDTQYF
j_call: TRBJ1-1; clone_size: .; v_call: TRBV15; d_call: .; cdr3_nt: TGTGCCACCAGCGCCCGGACGGGAACAGAAGCTTTCTTT; cdr3_aa: CATSARTGTEAFF
j_call: TRBJ2-7; clone_size: .; v_call: TRBV4-3; d_call: TRBD2; cdr3_nt: TGCGCCAGCAGCCAAGATCTAGCGGGGGGCCTCCTCTCCTACGAGCAGTACTTC; cdr3_aa: CASSQDLAGGLLSYEQYF
j_call: TRBJ1-2; clone_size: .; v_call: TRBV6-5; d_call: .; cdr3_nt: TGTGCCAGCAGTTACACCTCGAGTGAGGACTATGGCTACACCTTC; cdr3_aa: CASSYTSSEDYGYTF
j_call: TRBJ1-2; clone_size: .; v_call: TRBV27; d_call: TRBD1; cdr3_nt: TGTGCCAGCAGTTTACCTGACCGGGACAGGGTCTATGGCTACACCTTC; cdr3_aa: CASSLPDRDRVYGYTF